Listed below are T cell receptor beta chains from one sample, sequenced in a study of T cell responses to AZD1222 COVID-19 vaccine. TCRdb keeps only in-frame clones here, not all; method: immunoSEQ multiplex PCR. This sample yields roughly 150,000 clones, of which around 93% are seen a single time; 4% to 5.5% belongs to the top ten. Here the sequenced sample was peripheral blood, taken on day 0 of AZD1222 vaccination. These receptor sequences come from an adult in good health. Both conserved end residues are part of each CDR3. D genes are given only for firm matches. Only part of the rows carry a size: once, few, many, or a class if the clone is expanded.

CDR3 DNA: TGTGCCAGCACGTTGGGCGGTAGCAATCAGCCCCAGCATTTT
CDR3 protein: CASTLGGSNQPQHF
D gene: NA
CDR3 length: 14
J gene: TRBJ1-5
clone size: NA
V gene: TRBV28

CDR3 DNA: TGTGCCAGCAGTTCATTGCCGGGACAGGAGAACACTGAAGCTTTCTTT
CDR3 protein: CASSSLPGQENTEAFF
D gene: TRBD1
CDR3 length: 16
J gene: TRBJ1-1
clone size: NA
V gene: TRBV28

CDR3 DNA: TGTGCCAGCAGCGGCAGGGAGACCGGGGAGCTGTTTTTT
CDR3 protein: CASSGRETGELFF
D gene: NA
CDR3 length: 13
J gene: TRBJ2-2
clone size: NA
V gene: TRBV9

CDR3 DNA: TGTGCCTGGAGTGGAGGGGAGAATGAAAAACTGTTTTTT
CDR3 protein: CAWSGGENEKLFF
D gene: NA
CDR3 length: 13
J gene: TRBJ1-4
clone size: NA
V gene: TRBV30

CDR3 DNA: TGCGCCAGCAGCTCGAGCCATACCACAGATACGCAGTATTTT
CDR3 protein: CASSSSHTTDTQYF
D gene: NA
CDR3 length: 14
J gene: TRBJ2-3
clone size: NA
V gene: TRBV5-1

CDR3 DNA: TGCACCAGCAGCCCCGACTCATACAATGAGCAGTTCTTC
CDR3 protein: CTSSPDSYNEQFF
D gene: NA
CDR3 length: 13
J gene: TRBJ2-1
clone size: NA
V gene: TRBV1

CDR3 DNA: TGTGCCTGGAGTGCCTCGGGACCTTTCAACTATGGCTACACCTTC
CDR3 protein: CAWSASGPFNYGYTF
D gene: NA
CDR3 length: 15
J gene: TRBJ1-2
clone size: NA
V gene: TRBV30

CDR3 DNA: TGTGCCAGCGCTGACCTGGCACACAGAAACTATGGCTACACCTTC
CDR3 protein: CASADLAHRNYGYTF
D gene: NA
CDR3 length: 15
J gene: TRBJ1-2
clone size: NA
V gene: TRBV18

CDR3 DNA: TGCGCCAGCAGCTGGACCGGGGGTATCACCGGGGAGCTGTTTTTT
CDR3 protein: CASSWTGGITGELFF
D gene: NA
CDR3 length: 15
J gene: TRBJ2-2
clone size: NA
V gene: TRBV5-1

CDR3 DNA: TGCAGCGCCTCAGCAGGGTTCTCTGGAAACACCATATATTTT
CDR3 protein: CSASAGFSGNTIYF
D gene: NA
CDR3 length: 14
J gene: TRBJ1-3
clone size: NA
V gene: TRBV29-1

CDR3 DNA: TGTGCCAGCAGCGCGCTTTGGGTTAGCTACCGGGGGGCAGAGACCCAGTACTTC
CDR3 protein: CASSALWVSYRGAETQYF
D gene: NA
CDR3 length: 18
J gene: TRBJ2-5
clone size: NA
V gene: TRBV7-8

CDR3 DNA: TGTGCCAGCCTCGGGCGGAATGAAAAACTGTTTTTT
CDR3 protein: CASLGRNEKLFF
D gene: NA
CDR3 length: 12
J gene: TRBJ1-4
clone size: NA
V gene: TRBV21-1

CDR3 DNA: TGTGCCAGCAGCTTAGTAAAGGGGGAGCAGTACTTC
CDR3 protein: CASSLVKGEQYF
D gene: NA
CDR3 length: 12
J gene: TRBJ2-7
clone size: NA
V gene: TRBV5-4

CDR3 DNA: TGTGCCAGCAGTTTGGGCACTGAAGCTTTCTTT
CDR3 protein: CASSLGTEAFF
D gene: NA
CDR3 length: 11
J gene: TRBJ1-1
clone size: NA
V gene: TRBV12-3/TRBV12-4

CDR3 DNA: TGTGCCAGCACCGCCCAGGGGAGCAACACTGAAGCTTTCTTT
CDR3 protein: CASTAQGSNTEAFF
D gene: NA
CDR3 length: 14
J gene: TRBJ1-1
clone size: once
V gene: TRBV28

CDR3 DNA: TGTGCCAGCAGCTTGTCACACCTGACCTACGAGCAGTACTTC
CDR3 protein: CASSLSHLTYEQYF
D gene: NA
CDR3 length: 14
J gene: TRBJ2-7
clone size: NA
V gene: TRBV5-5

CDR3 DNA: TGTGCCAGCAGTGAACCCGCTACGGATACGCAGTATTTT
CDR3 protein: CASSEPATDTQYF
D gene: NA
CDR3 length: 13
J gene: TRBJ2-3
clone size: NA
V gene: TRBV28

CDR3 DNA: TGTGCCAGCAGTGAAGCGCTTCGAATGGAGGCCAGACCGACCTCCTACAATGAGCAGTTCTTC
CDR3 protein: CASSEALRMEARPTSYNEQFF
D gene: NA
CDR3 length: 21
J gene: TRBJ2-1
clone size: NA
V gene: TRBV2

CDR3 DNA: TGTGCCAGCCAGGGGGAGGGGGAGACCCAGTACTTC
CDR3 protein: CASQGEGETQYF
D gene: NA
CDR3 length: 12
J gene: TRBJ2-5
clone size: few
V gene: TRBV2

CDR3 DNA: TGTGCCAGCAGTTACCAGCGGGAGTCTTCCGAGCAGTACTTC
CDR3 protein: CASSYQRESSEQYF
D gene: TRBD2
CDR3 length: 14
J gene: TRBJ2-7
clone size: NA
V gene: TRBV6-5

CDR3 DNA: TGTGCCAGCAGTTACTCGGTATGGACCTCTGGAAACACCATATATTTT
CDR3 protein: CASSYSVWTSGNTIYF
D gene: NA
CDR3 length: 16
J gene: TRBJ1-3
clone size: NA
V gene: TRBV6-5

CDR3 DNA: TGTGCCATCAGTGAGGCCGACTATGGCTACACCTTC
CDR3 protein: CAISEADYGYTF
D gene: NA
CDR3 length: 12
J gene: TRBJ1-2
clone size: NA
V gene: TRBV10-3

CDR3 DNA: TGTGCCAGCAGTCCCCGACAGGGCAGCCAGCCCCAGCATTTT
CDR3 protein: CASSPRQGSQPQHF
D gene: TRBD1
CDR3 length: 14
J gene: TRBJ1-5
clone size: NA
V gene: TRBV27

CDR3 DNA: TGTGCCAGCAGTGAATTCCTAGTACAAGAGACCCAGTACTTC
CDR3 protein: CASSEFLVQETQYF
D gene: NA
CDR3 length: 14
J gene: TRBJ2-5
clone size: NA
V gene: TRBV2

CDR3 DNA: TGTGCCAGCAGCCTAGGGACTCCGGGGGACACAGATACGCAGTATTTT
CDR3 protein: CASSLGTPGDTDTQYF
D gene: NA
CDR3 length: 16
J gene: TRBJ2-3
clone size: NA
V gene: TRBV7-9

CDR3 DNA: TGTGCCAGCAGCTCCACCTCTAGCGGCCCCTACGAGCAGTACTTC
CDR3 protein: CASSSTSSGPYEQYF
D gene: TRBD2
CDR3 length: 15
J gene: TRBJ2-7
clone size: NA
V gene: TRBV11-3

CDR3 DNA: TGTGCCAGCAGCGAGTCACAGGGATCTGGAAACACCATATATTTT
CDR3 protein: CASSESQGSGNTIYF
D gene: NA
CDR3 length: 15
J gene: TRBJ1-3
clone size: NA
V gene: TRBV7-9

CDR3 DNA: TGTGCCAGCCGCGCCGGAGACTATGGCAATCAGCCCCAGCATTTT
CDR3 protein: CASRAGDYGNQPQHF
D gene: NA
CDR3 length: 15
J gene: TRBJ1-5
clone size: NA
V gene: TRBV6-5

CDR3 DNA: TGTGCCAGCAGTCGGGACCGGAACACTGAAGCTTTCTTT
CDR3 protein: CASSRDRNTEAFF
D gene: NA
CDR3 length: 13
J gene: TRBJ1-1
clone size: NA
V gene: TRBV6-4

CDR3 DNA: TGTGCCAGCAGCCTACGGGGAGAAGCTTTCTTT
CDR3 protein: CASSLRGEAFF
D gene: NA
CDR3 length: 11
J gene: TRBJ1-1
clone size: NA
V gene: TRBV11-3

CDR3 DNA: TGTGCCACCAGCAGAGAGACAGGGAGGTACGAGCAGTACTTC
CDR3 protein: CATSRETGRYEQYF
D gene: NA
CDR3 length: 14
J gene: TRBJ2-7
clone size: NA
V gene: TRBV15

CDR3 DNA: TGTGCCTGGAGTGTAGGCCAGGGGGCCCGAGAGACCCAGTACTTC
CDR3 protein: CAWSVGQGARETQYF
D gene: TRBD1
CDR3 length: 15
J gene: TRBJ2-5
clone size: NA
V gene: TRBV30

CDR3 DNA: TGTGCCAGTAGTATAGTGAGTCTAAGGAACACCGGGGAGCTGTTTTTT
CDR3 protein: CASSIVSLRNTGELFF
D gene: NA
CDR3 length: 16
J gene: TRBJ2-2
clone size: NA
V gene: TRBV19

CDR3 DNA: TGTGCCAGTAAAACAGGGTATCCTAACTATGGCTACACCTTC
CDR3 protein: CASKTGYPNYGYTF
D gene: NA
CDR3 length: 14
J gene: TRBJ1-2
clone size: once
V gene: TRBV28

CDR3 DNA: TGTGCCAGCAGCGCCGGCCCCCCAACCCAAAAGAGTTCACCCCTCCACTTT
CDR3 protein: CASSAGPPTQKSSPLHF
D gene: NA
CDR3 length: 17
J gene: TRBJ1-6
clone size: NA
V gene: TRBV9

CDR3 DNA: TGTGCCAGCAGTCTGACAGCCGGGAGGGATCAGCCCCAGCATTTT
CDR3 protein: CASSLTAGRDQPQHF
D gene: NA
CDR3 length: 15
J gene: TRBJ1-5
clone size: NA
V gene: TRBV28

CDR3 DNA: TGTGCCAGCATCCCGACTAGCGGCACAGATACGCAGTATTTT
CDR3 protein: CASIPTSGTDTQYF
D gene: TRBD2
CDR3 length: 14
J gene: TRBJ2-3
clone size: NA
V gene: TRBV7-8